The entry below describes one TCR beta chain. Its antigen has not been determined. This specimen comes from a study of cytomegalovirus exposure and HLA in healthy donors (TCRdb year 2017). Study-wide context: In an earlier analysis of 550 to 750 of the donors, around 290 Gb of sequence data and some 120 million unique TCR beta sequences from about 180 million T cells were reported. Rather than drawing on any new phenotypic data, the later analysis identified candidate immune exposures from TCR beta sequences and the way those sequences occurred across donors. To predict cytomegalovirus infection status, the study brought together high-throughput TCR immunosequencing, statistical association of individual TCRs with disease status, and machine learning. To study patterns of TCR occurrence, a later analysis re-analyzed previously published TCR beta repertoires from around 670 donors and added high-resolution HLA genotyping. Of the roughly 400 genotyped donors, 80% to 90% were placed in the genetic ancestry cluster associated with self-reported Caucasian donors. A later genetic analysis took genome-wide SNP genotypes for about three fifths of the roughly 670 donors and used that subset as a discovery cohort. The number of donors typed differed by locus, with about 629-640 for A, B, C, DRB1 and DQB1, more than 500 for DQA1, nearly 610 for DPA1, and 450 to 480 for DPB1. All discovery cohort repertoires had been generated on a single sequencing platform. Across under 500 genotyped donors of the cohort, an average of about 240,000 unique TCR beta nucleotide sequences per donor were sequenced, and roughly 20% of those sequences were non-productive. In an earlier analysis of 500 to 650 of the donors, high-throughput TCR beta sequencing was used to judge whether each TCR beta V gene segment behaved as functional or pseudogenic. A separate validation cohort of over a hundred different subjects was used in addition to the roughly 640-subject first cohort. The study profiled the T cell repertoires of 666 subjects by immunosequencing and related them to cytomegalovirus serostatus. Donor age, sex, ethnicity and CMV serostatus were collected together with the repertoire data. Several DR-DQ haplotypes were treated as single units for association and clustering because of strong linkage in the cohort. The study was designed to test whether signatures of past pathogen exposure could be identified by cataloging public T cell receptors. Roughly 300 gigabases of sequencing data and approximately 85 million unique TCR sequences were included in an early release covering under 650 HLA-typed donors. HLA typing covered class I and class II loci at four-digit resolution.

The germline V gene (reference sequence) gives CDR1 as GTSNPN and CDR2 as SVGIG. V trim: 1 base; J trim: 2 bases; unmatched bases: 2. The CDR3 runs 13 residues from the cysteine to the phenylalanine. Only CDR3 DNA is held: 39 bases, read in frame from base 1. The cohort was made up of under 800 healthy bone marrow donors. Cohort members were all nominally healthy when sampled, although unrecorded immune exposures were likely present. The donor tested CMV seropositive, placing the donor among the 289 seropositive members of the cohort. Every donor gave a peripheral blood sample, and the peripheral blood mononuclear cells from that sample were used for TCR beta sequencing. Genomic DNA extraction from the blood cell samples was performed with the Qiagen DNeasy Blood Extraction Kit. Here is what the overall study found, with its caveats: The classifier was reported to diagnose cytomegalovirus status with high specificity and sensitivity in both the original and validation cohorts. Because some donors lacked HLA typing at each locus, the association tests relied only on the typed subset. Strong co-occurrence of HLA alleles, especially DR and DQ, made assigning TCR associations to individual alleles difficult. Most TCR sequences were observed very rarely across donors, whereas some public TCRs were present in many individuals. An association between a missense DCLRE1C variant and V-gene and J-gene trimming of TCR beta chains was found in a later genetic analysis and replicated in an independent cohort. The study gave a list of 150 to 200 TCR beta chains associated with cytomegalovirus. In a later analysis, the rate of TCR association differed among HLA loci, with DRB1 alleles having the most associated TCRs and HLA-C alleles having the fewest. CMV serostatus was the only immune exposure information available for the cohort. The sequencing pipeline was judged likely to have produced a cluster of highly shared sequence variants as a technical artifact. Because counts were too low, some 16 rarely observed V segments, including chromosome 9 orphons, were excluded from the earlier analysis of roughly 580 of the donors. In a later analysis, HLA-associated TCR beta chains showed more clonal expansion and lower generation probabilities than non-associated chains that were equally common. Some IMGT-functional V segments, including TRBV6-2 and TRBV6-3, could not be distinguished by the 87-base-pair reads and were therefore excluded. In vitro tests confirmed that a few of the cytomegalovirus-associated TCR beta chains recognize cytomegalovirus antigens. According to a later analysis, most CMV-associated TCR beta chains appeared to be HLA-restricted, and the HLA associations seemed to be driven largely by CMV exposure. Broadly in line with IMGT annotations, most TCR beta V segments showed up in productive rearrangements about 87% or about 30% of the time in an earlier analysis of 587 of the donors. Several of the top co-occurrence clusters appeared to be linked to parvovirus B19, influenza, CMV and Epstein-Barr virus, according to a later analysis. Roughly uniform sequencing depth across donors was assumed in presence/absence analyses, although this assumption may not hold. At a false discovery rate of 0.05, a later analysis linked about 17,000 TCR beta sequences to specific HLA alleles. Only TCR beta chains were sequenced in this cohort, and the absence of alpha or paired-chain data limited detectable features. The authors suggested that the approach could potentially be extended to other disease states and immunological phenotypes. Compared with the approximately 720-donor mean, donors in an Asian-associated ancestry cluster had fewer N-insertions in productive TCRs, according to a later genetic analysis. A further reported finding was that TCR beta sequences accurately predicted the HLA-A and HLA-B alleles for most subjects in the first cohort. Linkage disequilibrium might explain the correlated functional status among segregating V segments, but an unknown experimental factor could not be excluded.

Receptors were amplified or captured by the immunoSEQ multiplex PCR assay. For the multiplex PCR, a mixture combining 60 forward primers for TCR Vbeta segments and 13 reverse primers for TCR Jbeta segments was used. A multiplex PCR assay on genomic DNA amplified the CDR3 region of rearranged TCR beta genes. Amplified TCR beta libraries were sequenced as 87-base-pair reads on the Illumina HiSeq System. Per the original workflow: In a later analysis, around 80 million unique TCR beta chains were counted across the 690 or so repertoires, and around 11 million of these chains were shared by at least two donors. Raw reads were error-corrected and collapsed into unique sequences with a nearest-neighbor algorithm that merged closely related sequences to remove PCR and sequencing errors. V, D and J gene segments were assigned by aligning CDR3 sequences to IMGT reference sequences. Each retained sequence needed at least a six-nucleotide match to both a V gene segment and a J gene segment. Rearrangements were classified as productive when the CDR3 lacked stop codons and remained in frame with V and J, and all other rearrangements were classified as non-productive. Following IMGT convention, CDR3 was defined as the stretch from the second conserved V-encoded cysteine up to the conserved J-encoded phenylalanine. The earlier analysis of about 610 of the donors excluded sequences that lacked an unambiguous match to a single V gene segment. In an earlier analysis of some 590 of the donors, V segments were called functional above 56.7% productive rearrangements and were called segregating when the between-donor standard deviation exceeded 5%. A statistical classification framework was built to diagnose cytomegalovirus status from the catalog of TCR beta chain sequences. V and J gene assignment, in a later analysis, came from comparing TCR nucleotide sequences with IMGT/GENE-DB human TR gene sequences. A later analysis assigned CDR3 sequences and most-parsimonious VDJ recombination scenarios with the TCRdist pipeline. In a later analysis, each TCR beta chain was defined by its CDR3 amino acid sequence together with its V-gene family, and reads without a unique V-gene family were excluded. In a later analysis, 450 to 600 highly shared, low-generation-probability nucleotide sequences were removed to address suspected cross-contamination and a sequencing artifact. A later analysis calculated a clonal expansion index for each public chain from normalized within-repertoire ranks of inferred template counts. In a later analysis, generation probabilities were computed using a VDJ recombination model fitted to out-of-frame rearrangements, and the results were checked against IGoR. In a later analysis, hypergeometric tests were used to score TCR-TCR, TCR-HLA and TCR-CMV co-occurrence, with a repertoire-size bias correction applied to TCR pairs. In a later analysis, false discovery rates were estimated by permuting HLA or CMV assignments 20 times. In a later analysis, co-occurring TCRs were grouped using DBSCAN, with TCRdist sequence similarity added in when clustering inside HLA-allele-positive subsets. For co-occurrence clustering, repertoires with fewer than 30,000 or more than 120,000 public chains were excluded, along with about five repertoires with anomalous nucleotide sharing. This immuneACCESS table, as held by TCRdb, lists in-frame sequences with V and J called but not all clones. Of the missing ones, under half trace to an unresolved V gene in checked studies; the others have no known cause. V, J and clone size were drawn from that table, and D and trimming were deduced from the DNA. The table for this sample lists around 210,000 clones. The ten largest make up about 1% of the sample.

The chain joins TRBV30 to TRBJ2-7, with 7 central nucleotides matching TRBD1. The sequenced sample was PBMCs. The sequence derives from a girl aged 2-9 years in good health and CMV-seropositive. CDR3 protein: CAWSGDRTYEQYF. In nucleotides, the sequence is TGTGCCTGGAGTGGGGACAGAACCTACGAGCAGTACTTC.